The source of this TCR beta chain is a study of T cells in localized non-small cell lung cancer. Study observations and caveats: Longer survival (overall) was linked to higher T cell density in blood. The appearance of a median roughly 53 of the top 100 tumor clones was seen in adjacent lung. Measurement of T cell clonality placed uninvolved adjacent lung highest, above the level in tumor.

Only one count was recorded for this clone. The antigen remains unidentified. TCRdb keeps only in-frame clones here, not all; method: immunoSEQ multiplex PCR. The sample holds 870 or so clones; 25% to 30% are singletons and the top ten take under 30%. The TCR originated in a male donor aged 60 or over with stage I lung adenocarcinoma. This sample comprised normal lung tissue next to the tumor, obtained before any cancer treatment.

CDR3 region: CASSIRGVVETQYF. CDR3 nucleotides: TGTGCCAGTAGTATAAGGGGGGTAGTGGAGACCCAGTACTTC. The chain couples TRBV19 to TRBJ2-5, with D perhaps assigned TRBD1 or TRBD2 (6 bases each). The germline V gene encodes CDR1 LNHDA and CDR2 SQIVND (reference sequence). The CDR3 has 14 residues. The V gene lost 2 bases and the J gene lost 5 bases, with 12 bases spanning the gap.